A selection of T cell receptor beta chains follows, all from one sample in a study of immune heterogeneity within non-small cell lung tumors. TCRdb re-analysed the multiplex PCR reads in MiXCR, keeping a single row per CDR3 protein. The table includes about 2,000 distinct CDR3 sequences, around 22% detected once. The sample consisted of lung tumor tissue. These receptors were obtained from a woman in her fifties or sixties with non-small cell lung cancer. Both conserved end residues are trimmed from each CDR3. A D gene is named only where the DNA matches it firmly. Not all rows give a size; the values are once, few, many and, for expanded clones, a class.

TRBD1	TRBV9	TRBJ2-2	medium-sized	ASRAGTGNTGELF
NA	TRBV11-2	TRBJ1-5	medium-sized	ASSQYSNQPQH
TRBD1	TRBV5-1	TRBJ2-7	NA	ASSLRSTGGTYEQY
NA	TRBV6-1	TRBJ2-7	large	ASTRDASYEQY
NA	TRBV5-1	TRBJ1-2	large	ASSDEGRSANYGYT
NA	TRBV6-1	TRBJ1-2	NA	ASREDGYT
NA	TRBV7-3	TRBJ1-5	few	ASSPDRWQPQH
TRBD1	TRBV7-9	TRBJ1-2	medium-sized	ASSLERGLGYGYT
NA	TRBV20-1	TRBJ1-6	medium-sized	SASRDTNNSPLH
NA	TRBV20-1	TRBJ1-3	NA	SARDSSSGNTIY
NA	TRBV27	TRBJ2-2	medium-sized	ASRRWAGELF
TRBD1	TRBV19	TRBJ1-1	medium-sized	ASTLVGQGNTEAF
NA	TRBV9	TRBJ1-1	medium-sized	ASSVAGADTEAF
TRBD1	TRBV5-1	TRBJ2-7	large	ASSEGDRMSYEQY
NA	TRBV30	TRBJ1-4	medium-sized	AWSVSGGGDTNEKLF
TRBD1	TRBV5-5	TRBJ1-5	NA	ASSLLPGGDQPQH
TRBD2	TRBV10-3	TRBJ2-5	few	AISVTWTSGTFQETQY
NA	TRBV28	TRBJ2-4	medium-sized	ASSKPGGGNIQY
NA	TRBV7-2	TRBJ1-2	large	ASSSRTAGYT
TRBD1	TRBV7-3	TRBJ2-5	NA	ASSWTGEETQY
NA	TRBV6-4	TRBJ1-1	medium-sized	ASSDPGPRYTEAF
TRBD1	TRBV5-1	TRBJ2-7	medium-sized	ASRAGQGSYEQY